This T cell receptor (beta chain) was captured in a study of regulatory T cells in long-lasting Graves disease. Findings of the study overall: Thyroid tissue was not sampled; only peripheral blood was. Persistent disease preferred TRBV28, TRBJ1-2 and TRBJ2-5.

Investigators prepared the TCR beta libraries by applying iRepertoire HTBI primers and Arm-PCR of CDR3 regions. TCRdb reprocessed the multiplex PCR reads via MiXCR and lists one record per CDR3 protein. The data contain 350,000 to 400,000 distinct CDR3 sequences, about 17% of them singletons. As concerns this clonotype: The antigen is not known.

Germline V gene sequence: CDR1 SGDLS, CDR2 YYNGEE. Trimming stripped 0 bases from V and 8 bases from J, with 11 bases between. This CDR3 has 14 amino acids. Time point indicated: newly diagnosed GD, antithyroid drugs for less than 3 months. Researchers made the TCR library from RNA that was extracted from PBMCs. Another study also made use of these data, one on T cells in Graves' hyperthyroidism and ophthalmopathy. That work states: Hyperthyroidism patients were newly diagnosed, had disease duration under 2 months, and were aged 18 to 65 years. Ophthalmopathy was model-predicted a median roughly 6.2 months pre-onset.

The rearrangement joins TRBV9 to TRBJ1-4; D perhaps matches TRBD1 (5 bases). The sample here was peripheral blood mononuclear cells (PBMCs), taken at new diagnosis, from a patient treated with antithyroid drugs. This TCR was recovered from a young woman with Graves disease. For the CDR3, the DNA is TGTGCCAGCAGCGTAGGGGGGTACGGCGAAAAACTGTTTTTT. Translating it yields CASSVGGYGEKLFF.